This T cell receptor beta chain was captured by sequencing in a study of cytomegalovirus exposure and HLA in healthy donors. The germline gives CDR1 SGDLS, CDR2 YYNGEE. This CDR3 contains 14 residues. The germline V and J ends were trimmed by 0 bases and 6 bases, with 13 bases remaining between them. Study findings and constraints: Reported performance of the classifier showed diagnosis of cytomegalovirus status with high specificity and sensitivity.

Profiled with immunoSEQ multiplex PCR; TCRdb holds only in-frame clones, not every one. The table includes roughly 120,000 clones, roughly 90% detected once. Note on this clone: The target antigen is unknown.

The clonotype originates from a woman between 18 and 29 years old in good health and CMV-seronegative. The material sequenced was PBMCs. This chain links TRBV9 with TRBJ2-7, with D possibly TRBD2 on 6 matching bases. The CDR3 is CASSVEPTSSEQYF. DNA for the CDR3: TGTGCCAGCAGCGTAGAACCGACTAGTAGCGAGCAGTACTTC. The full variable domain, with the rest looked up from reference TRBV9 and TRBJ2-7, is DSGVTQTPKHLITATGQRVTLRCSPRSGDLSVYWYQQSLDQGLQFLIQYYNGEERAKGNILERFSAQQFPDLHSELNLSSLELGDSALYFCASSVEPTSSEQYFGPGTRLTVT.